This TCR beta chain stems from a study of blood T cell repertoires in COVID-19 (dated by TCRdb to 2019 to 2021). A note on the overall study: Collaborator samples came from the United States, Italy and Spain and covered acute and convalescent phases of COVID-19. Subjects who had been exposed to COVID-19, were actively infected with it, or had recovered from it provided the deeply sampled blood TCRbeta repertoires that made up the dataset. The samples were drawn from two sources: the first 160 participants of the ongoing ImmuneRACE study, and 950 to 1,500 subjects contributed by 6 global collaborators. Sample metadata almost always included a de-identified subject ID, COVID-19 status, age in years and sex. The repertoires were released in a freely available public database meant as a resource for research on the immune response to SARS-CoV-2. HLA class I and class II types, where available, came from metadata supplied by the sample provider rather than from assay-based typing. The prospective study material was composed of cDNA or gDNA derived from T cells, B-cell-depleted T cells, or PBMCs.

The immunoSEQ Assay, a bias-controlled multiplex PCR, was used to amplify TCRbeta CDR3 regions from genomic DNA. From the authors' description of their analysis: The number of nucleated cells in each sample was estimated from the amplification of reference gene primers within the assay. Sequence reads were collapsed and filtered to measure the absolute abundance of every unique TCRbeta CDR3 rearrangement. For each sample, productive Simpson clonality was calculated by taking the square root of Simpson's diversity index across productive rearrangements. This is the immuneACCESS table as TCRdb keeps it, with only in-frame sequences that have V and J called. A part of the clones is gone; compared with another copy, unresolved V genes explain less than half, and the rest is unexplained. V and J calls and clone size follow that table, whereas D and trimming were derived from the DNA. The sample has roughly 330,000 clones on record, 87% of them singletons. The ten largest clonotypes hold 5.3% of the sample.

Taken from the germline V gene, the CDR1 and CDR2 loops are KGHDR and SFDVKD. Relative to germline, V is 12 bases shorter and J is 5 bases shorter, with 12 bases between their ends. From the cysteine through the phenylalanine, the CDR3 covers 12 amino acids. Only the CDR3 portion is preserved as DNA: 36 bases, with reading frame beginning at the first base. Participants in the prospective study were enrolled through a virtual design, were aged roughly 18 to 100 years, and lived in 24 United States geographic areas. Cohort assignment in the prospective study relied on participant-reported clinical history from a screening survey and a study questionnaire. ImmuneRACE Cohort 3 recovered participants were defined by two consecutive negative NP/OP PCR tests, healthcare professional clearance, or symptom resolution. In the prospective study, whole blood, serum and a nasopharyngeal or oropharyngeal swab were collected from each participant by mobile phlebotomists. Prospective study participants could optionally give additional blood draws and questionnaires over an approximately two-month period. Before DNA extraction, prospective study blood samples were shipped either frozen or at room temperature.

Study-wide conclusions, independent of this receptor: The amount of clinical and demographic metadata varied by source and participant and was provided uncurated.

In this sample, this clone turned up once. Its binding antigen is unknown. Base qualities were left out, and no much larger clone turns up one base away. The material sequenced was PBMCs or T cells enriched from blood (not recorded which). The receptor was derived from a woman in her thirties who had recovered from COVID-19. Here the chain combines TRBV24-1 and TRBJ1-4; no confident D gene assignment can be made. The nucleotide sequence is TGTGCCCCCGGGATGAGGAATGAAAAACTGTTTTTT. Translated, it gives CAPGMRNEKLFF.